Below are 5 T cell receptor beta chains sequenced from a single sample in a study of T cells in Graves' hyperthyroidism and ophthalmopathy. RNA transcripts yielded amplified TCR beta CDR3 regions. The TCR CDR3 first-round RT-PCR relied on the HTBI primer set. TCRdb re-derived calls from the multiplex PCR reads in MiXCR, one entry per CDR3 protein. The sample holds under 400,000 distinct CDR3 sequences, 15% to 20% seen once. Sequenced input: blood. The receptors were sampled from a woman aged 40 to 55 with Graves' ophthalmopathy.

This clonotype was recorded many times. The chain links TRBV27 to TRBJ2-7; the match to TRBD2 covers 8 bases. The CDR3 is made up of 17 amino acids. J lost 5 bases, V lost 3 bases, and 15 bases had no gene match. Germline values: CDR1 MNHEY, CDR2 SMNVEV (reference sequence). DNA for the CDR3: TGTGCCAGCAGTTTTATGGGTTCTGCGGGAGGATTTGACGAGCAGTACTTC. Its protein product is CASSFMGSAGGFDEQYF.

Many counts were recorded for this clonotype. This rearrangement joins TRBV30 to TRBJ2-7; 8 bases agree with TRBD2. The V segment lost 0 bases and the J segment 6 bases; nucleotides outside the gene matches: 4. The CDR3 covers 13 residues. From germline, CDR1 is GTSNPN and CDR2 SVGIG (reference sequence). For the CDR3, the DNA is TGTGCCTGGAGTGTCGGACTAGCTGGCGAGCAGTACTTC. This sequence encodes CAWSVGLAGEQYF.

The gene calls are TRBV11-2 and TRBJ2-2, with D maybe TRBD2 (5 bases). The CDR3 spans 15 residues. The ends were cut back, 0 bases at V and 6 bases at J, with 11 bases in the middle. Per germline, CDR1 SGHAT and CDR2 FQNNGV. CDR3 nucleotide sequence: TGTGCCAGCAGCTTAGAGGTCTTCGGGGCCGGGGAGCTGTTTTTT. Translating gives CASSLEVFGAGELFF. Supplemented by reference TRBV11-2 and TRBJ2-2, the full variable domain reads EAGVAQSPRYKIIEKRQSVAFWCNPISGHATLYWYQQILGQGPKLLIQFQNNGVVDDSQLPKDRFSAERLKGVDSTLKIQPAKLEDSAVYLCASSLEVFGAGELFFGEGSRLTVL.

The chain combines TRBV6-1 with TRBJ2-5, with D perhaps TRBD2 (6 bases). The CDR3 loop spans 17 amino acids. V gave up 2 bases and J gave up 4 bases, with 20 bases separating them. Germline V CDR1 and CDR2: MNHNS, SASEGT. CDR3 residues: CASSELRSGSQGETQYF. For the CDR3, the DNA is TGTGCCAGCAGTGAATTAAGGAGCGGGTCCCAAGGAGAGACCCAGTACTTC.

This clonotype has ten or more counts. The chain combines TRBV11-2 with TRBJ2-2; TRBD2 aligns across 12 bases. Germline loops: CDR1 SGHAT, CDR2 FQNNGV. The CDR3 loop spans 17 amino acids. After removal of 7 bases from V and 2 bases from J, the junction contained 8 bases not matched to a gene. The CDR3 coding sequence is TGTGCCAGCAAGTTGCTAGCGGGAGGGGGAAACACCGGGGAGCTGTTTTTT. Protein product: CASKLLAGGGNTGELFF.